The 28 T cell receptor beta chains below all came from one sample that was sequenced in a study of shared clonotypes between healthy human individuals (dated by TCRdb to about 2020). CD8 naive samples were CD45RO-negative cells positively selected for CCR7, giving a CD45RA+CCR7+ population that excluded TemRA cells. Preparation of the library involved the immunoSEQ multiplex PCR assay. Drawn from immuneACCESS, this table holds only the in-frame rearrangements with V and J called that TCRdb kept. Clones are partly lost; checked studies trace under half to an unresolved V gene and leave the rest unexplained. The sample table records over 750,000 clones; approximately 97% of these occur just once. The ten top clones hold 0.2% to 0.25% of the sample. Sequencing was done on a sample of naive CD8+ T cells sorted from blood. This specimen's cell subset or site label, interpreted: CD45RA+CCR7+. These receptors all come from a man aged 25-40 years in good health.

J is TRBJ2-7 and V is TRBV11-2; D could derive from TRBD1 or TRBD2 (5 bases each). The CDR3 runs 15 residues. Trimming stripped 6 bases from V and 9 bases from J, with 24 bases between. CDR1 is SGHAT and CDR2 is FQNNGV in the germline V gene. The CDR3 bases are TGTGCCAGCAGTTACGGGACGGATCCTCTACGAGGGCAGTACTTC. Amino acids: CASSYGTDPLRGQYF.

The chain employs TRBV19 and TRBJ2-2; D unclear. The CDR3 spans 12 residues. V was shortened by 3 bases and J by 4 bases, with 3 bases between the two germline ends. CDR1 is LNHDA, CDR2 SQIVND, per germline (reference sequence). The CDR3 reads CASSITTGELFF. Written as DNA, the CDR3 is TGTGCCAGTAGTATCACCACCGGGGAGCTGTTTTTT.

The chain links TRBV2 to TRBJ2-7, with TRBD2 matching over 8 bases. Germline lookup yields CDR1 SNHLY and CDR2 FYNNEI. CDR3 length: 15 amino acids. J gave up 4 bases and V 3 bases, and 8 bases lay outside the gene matches. Written as DNA, the CDR3 is TGTGCCAGCAGTGACCCGGGACTAGAGGATTACGAGCAGTACTTC. Translating gives CASSDPGLEDYEQYF.

On this clone itself: The same CDR3 also results from other DNA sequences found in this sample. The J gene is TRBJ1-5, the V gene TRBV27; maybe TRBD1 (5 bases). The germline CDR1 and CDR2 sequences are MNHEY and SMNVEV (reference sequence). CDR3 length: 12 amino acids. V lost 4 bases, J lost 6 bases, and 7 bases lay in between. CDR3 region: CASSSGSQPQHF. CDR3 sequence (DNA): TGTGCCAGCAGTTCAGGGTCTCAGCCCCAGCATTTT.

On this clone itself: Other DNA variants within this sample encode the same CDR3. This chain connects TRBV27 to TRBJ2-7; D is undetermined. Germline V lookup: CDR1 MNHEY, CDR2 SMNVEV (reference sequence). The CDR3 is 13 residues long. V lost 5 bases, J lost 1 base, and 9 bases lay in between. CDR3 sequence (DNA): TGTGCCAGCAGTCGGACGGCTTCCTACGAGCAGTACTTC. As protein: CASSRTASYEQYF.

The chain has TRBV7-9 and TRBJ2-6; tentative D call: TRBD1 (6 bases). Germline-derived CDR1 and CDR2 are SEHNR and FQNEAQ (reference sequence). The ends were cut back, 2 bases at V and 0 bases at J, with 14 bases in the middle. The CDR3 covers 18 residues. The CDR3 bases are TGTGCCAGCAGCTTACCCGACAGGAGAAACTCTGGGGCCAACGTCCTGACTTTC. This encodes CASSLPDRRNSGANVLTF.

V and J are TRBV18 and TRBJ2-5; possible D gene TRBD2, 5 bases. This CDR3 contains 14 residues. V was shortened by 0 bases and J by 5 bases, with 10 bases between the two germline ends. Germline lookup yields CDR1 KGHSH and CDR2 LQKENI. This CDR3 reads CASSPPQGSETQYF. CDR3 DNA: TGTGCCAGCTCACCACCGCAAGGGAGCGAGACCCAGTACTTC. The variable domain in full, with the rest retrieved from reference TRBV18 and TRBJ2-5, is NAGVMQNPRHLVRRRGQEARLRCSPMKGHSHVYWYRQLPEEGLKFMVYLQKENIIDESGMPKERFSAEFPKEGPSILRIQQVVRGDSAAYFCASSPPQGSETQYFGPGTRLLVL.

The V gene is TRBV10-3, the J gene TRBJ1-1; D not resolved. CDR1 is ENHRY and CDR2 is SYGVKD in the germline V gene. V was clipped by 0 bases and J by 3 bases, with 11 bases between them. CDR3 length: 15 amino acids. The CDR3 is CAISESKGLDTEAFF. The CDR3 nucleotides read TGTGCCATCAGTGAGTCGAAAGGGTTGGACACTGAAGCTTTCTTT.

The chain has TRBV19 and TRBJ2-6, with a possible D match to TRBD1 (6 bases). Germline-derived CDR1 and CDR2 are LNHDA and SQIVND (reference sequence). V lost 5 bases and J 0 bases, leaving 17 bases between the germline ends. There are 18 residues in the CDR3. CDR3 in DNA: TGTGCCAGTAGTCGTACAGGGCTCCATATCTCTGGGGCCAACGTCCTGACTTTC. This codes for CASSRTGLHISGANVLTF. The full variable domain, in which reference TRBV19 and TRBJ2-6 provide the parts outside the CDR3, is DGGITQSPKYLFRKEGQNVTLSCEQNLNHDAMYWYRQDPGQGLRLIYYSQIVNDFQKGDIAEGYSVSREKKESFPLTVTSAQKNPTAFYLCASSRTGLHISGANVLTFGAGSRLTVL.

Comment on this clone: This specimen includes other DNA sequences encoding the same CDR3. CDR3 amino acids: CASSIAGSSYNEQFF. For the CDR3, the DNA is TGTGCCAGTAGTATAGCCGGAAGCTCCTACAATGAGCAGTTCTTC. The chain employs TRBV19 and TRBJ2-1; D unresolved. The CDR3 is made up of 15 amino acids. Between the trimmed V and J ends, which lost 1 base and 0 bases, there was a span of 7 bases. Germline CDR1 reads LNHDA; CDR2 reads SQIVND (reference sequence).

In nucleotides, the CDR3 is TGTGCCAGCAGCGCCCCGACGACAACCCAAGAGACCCAGTACTTC. This gives the protein CASSAPTTTQETQYF. The rearrangement links TRBV2 to TRBJ2-5; D unresolved. V gave up 6 bases and J gave up 1 base, with 15 bases separating them. The CDR3 runs to 15 residues. CDR1 and CDR2 from the germline V gene are SNHLY and FYNNEI.

The chain is built from TRBV7-8 and TRBJ2-1; 11 bases line up with TRBD2. Germline V gene sequence: CDR1 SGHVS, CDR2 FQNEAQ. J gave up 1 base and V 3 bases, and 8 bases lay outside the gene matches. CDR3 length: 18 amino acids. CDR3 region: CASSFSLGLAVSYNEQFF. The CDR3 DNA reads as TGTGCCAGCAGCTTCAGCCTGGGACTAGCGGTATCCTACAATGAGCAGTTCTTC. Full variable domain (remainder filled in from reference TRBV7-8 and TRBJ2-1): GAGVSQSPRYKVAKRGQDVALRCDPISGHVSLFWYQQALGQGPEFLTYFQNEAQLDKSGLPSDRFFAERPEGSVSTLKIQRTQQEDSAVYLCASSFSLGLAVSYNEQFFGPGTRLTVL.

The DNA of the CDR3 is TGTGCCAGCAGCGCCATAGGACAGCCATACGAGCAGTACTTC. Residues: CASSAIGQPYEQYF. V is TRBV7-9 and J is TRBJ2-7; TRBD1 is a possible D gene (6 bases). V was trimmed by 5 bases and J by 4 bases, leaving 15 bases between them. Germline CDR1 reads SEHNR; CDR2 reads FQNEAQ (reference sequence). The CDR3 is made up of 14 amino acids.

About this clone: The same CDR3 also results from other DNA sequences found in this sample. The chain links TRBV4-1 to TRBJ2-7; either TRBD1 or TRBD2 may fit D (5 bases each). Trimming cost V 2 bases and J 4 bases, with 12 bases left between them. Germline-derived CDR1 and CDR2 are MGHRA and YSYEKL. This CDR3 comprises 14 residues. This chain's CDR3 is CASSQRDGHYEQYF. The CDR3 DNA is TGCGCCAGCAGCCAACGGGACGGCCATTACGAGCAGTACTTC.

The chain uses TRBV9 and TRBJ1-2, with a possible D match to TRBD1 (6 bases). Germline CDR1 and CDR2: SGDLS and YYNGEE. This CDR3 contains 15 residues. Deletions cut 0 bases from V and 2 bases from J, with 11 bases between. CDR3 DNA: TGTGCCAGCAGCGTAGGCGGGACATCGAACTATGGCTACACCTTC. The encoded protein is CASSVGGTSNYGYTF.

Regarding this clone: Within the sample, other DNA sequences also encode this same CDR3. The chain couples TRBV7-9 to TRBJ2-7; D gene unclear. Germline V gives CDR1 SEHNR, CDR2 FQNEAQ (reference sequence). The CDR3 has 13 amino acids. V was cut by 1 base and J by 3 bases, with 7 bases left in between. CDR3 loop: CASSLEAGYEQYF. The CDR3 nucleotides read TGTGCCAGCAGCTTAGAAGCAGGCTACGAGCAGTACTTC.

This CDR3 is CASSSSGGTEAFF. CDR3 sequence (DNA): TGTGCCAGCAGCTCGAGCGGGGGCACTGAAGCTTTCTTT. The chain uses TRBV27 and TRBJ1-1, with a weak D call TRBD1 (5 bases). This CDR3 region has 13 residues. The germline gives CDR1 MNHEY, CDR2 SMNVEV (reference sequence). V gave up 6 bases and J gave up 4 bases, with 12 bases separating them.

In this sample, this clone turned up once. The same CDR3 also results from other DNA sequences found in this sample. The J gene is TRBJ2-7, the V gene TRBV27; D unclear. V was cut by 3 bases and J by 0 bases, with 9 bases left in between. Germline-derived CDR1 and CDR2 are MNHEY and SMNVEV (reference sequence). This CDR3 has 14 amino acids. The CDR3 sequence is CASSLGQSSYEQYF. The CDR3 DNA reads as TGTGCCAGCAGTTTGGGCCAGAGCTCCTACGAGCAGTACTTC.

The CDR3 region has the DNA TGTGCCAGCAGCTTTGGGGACGGGAAGGGCTACACCTTC. Its protein is CASSFGDGKGYTF. V gene TRBV7-9 combines with J gene TRBJ1-2; maybe TRBD1 (5 bases). The CDR3 loop spans 13 amino acids. Trimming pared 3 bases from V and 8 bases from J, leaving 13 bases between. Germline V gene lookup returns CDR1 SEHNR and CDR2 FQNEAQ (reference sequence). The full variable domain, in which reference TRBV7-9 and TRBJ1-2 provide the parts outside the CDR3, is DTGVSQNPRHKITKRGQNVTFRCDPISEHNRLYWYRQTLGQGPEFLTYFQNEAQLEKSRLLSDRFSAERPKGSFSTLEIQRTEQGDSAMYLCASSFGDGKGYTFGSGTRLTVV.

The chain carries TRBV28 and TRBJ2-7, with 8 bases matching TRBD2. This CDR3 has 15 amino acids. V was pared by 6 bases and J by 3 bases, with 10 bases of the junction left unmatched. Germline V CDR1 and CDR2: MDHEN, SYDVKM. This chain's CDR3 is CASRHEGLVVYEQYF. The CDR3 DNA follows: TGTGCCAGCAGACATGAGGGACTAGTGGTCTACGAGCAGTACTTC.

The chain employs TRBV29-1 and TRBJ2-7; D could derive from TRBD1 or TRBD2 (5 bases each). V lost 6 bases, J lost 0 bases, and 21 bases lay in between. Germline CDR1 reads SQVTM; CDR2 reads ANQGSEA. The length of the CDR3 is 16 residues. CDR3 DNA sequence: TGCAGCGTCGAGGGGCTAGTACCGACTGGCTCCTACGAGCAGTACTTC. It encodes CSVEGLVPTGSYEQYF.

The V call is TRBV7-9, the J call TRBJ2-3; D is unclear. From germline, CDR1 is SEHNR and CDR2 FQNEAQ (reference sequence). V was clipped by 4 bases and J by 0 bases, with 5 bases between them. The CDR3 contains 13 residues. CDR3 in DNA: TGTGCCAGCAGCTCTAAAAGCACAGATACGCAGTATTTT. It translates to CASSSKSTDTQYF.

The genes are TRBV6-1 and TRBJ1-4; D possibly corresponds to TRBD1 (6 bases). CDR3 length: 16 amino acids. The germline V and J ends were trimmed by 3 bases and 7 bases, with 18 bases remaining between them. The germline gives CDR1 MNHNS, CDR2 SASEGT. The CDR3 region has the DNA TGTGCCAGCAGTGACGGGAGAGGGGGATTGGGTGAAAAACTGTTTTTT. Its translation is CASSDGRGGLGEKLFF.

V is TRBV6-6 and J is TRBJ2-1; D not certain. V lost 2 bases and J 8 bases, leaving 19 bases between the germline ends. Looked up from germline, CDR1 is MNHNY and CDR2 is SVGAGI (reference sequence). The CDR3 extends over 16 amino acids. The DNA of the CDR3 is TGTGCCAGCAGTTACACCCCGATCGCGTCTGGCGATGAGCAGTTCTTC. Its translation: CASSYTPIASGDEQFF.

This chain connects TRBV11-2 to TRBJ2-2, with 11 nucleotides matching TRBD2. This CDR3 spans 16 amino acids. The V and J ends lost 0 bases and 6 bases, in that order; junction bases with no gene match: 3. Per the germline V gene, CDR1 is SGHAT and CDR2 is FQNNGV. The CDR3: CASSLDLAGGPGELFF. The DNA for the CDR3 is TGTGCCAGCAGCTTAGATCTAGCGGGAGGCCCCGGGGAGCTGTTTTTT. Full variable domain (missing parts from reference TRBV11-2 and TRBJ2-2): EAGVAQSPRYKIIEKRQSVAFWCNPISGHATLYWYQQILGQGPKLLIQFQNNGVVDDSQLPKDRFSAERLKGVDSTLKIQPAKLEDSAVYLCASSLDLAGGPGELFFGEGSRLTVL.

The chain couples TRBV21-1 to TRBJ1-1. TRBV21-1 is described as a pseudogene. CDR3 length: 15 amino acids. CDR3 loop: CASSKPTSWGIEAFF. For the CDR3, the DNA is TGTGCCAGCAGCAAACCAACAAGCTGGGGGATTGAAGCTTTCTTT.

The chain uses TRBV11-3 and TRBJ2-1; 9 nucleotides match TRBD2. The J segment lost 6 bases and the V segment lost 3 bases, leaving 6 bases of the junction unmatched. This CDR3 has 15 amino acids. Germline assignment: CDR1 SGHNT and CDR2 YENEEA. CDR3 sequence: CASSLALAGLNEQFF. The CDR3 nucleotides read TGTGCCAGCAGCTTGGCACTAGCGGGTCTCAATGAGCAGTTCTTC.

The chain joins TRBV4-3 to TRBJ1-4; 9 bases are a match to TRBD1. CDR1 and CDR2 from the germline V gene are LGHNA and YSLEER. The CDR3 extends over 16 amino acids. The trim removed 5 bases at V and 10 bases at J, leaving 14 bases unmatched. The CDR3 DNA sequence: TGCGCCAGCAGCTTGCGGACAGGGGAGTGGGTGGGAAAACTGTTTTTT. It codes for CASSLRTGEWVGKLFF.